This TCR beta chain was found in a study of blood T cells in healthy people across ages (dated by TCRdb to the mid-2010s). About the full investigation: In model experiments, template switching captured roughly one uniquely barcoded TCR beta cDNA molecule for every two T cells. To track age-related changes in TCR beta repertoire diversity, the study relied on deep sequencing normalized with unique cDNA molecular identifiers. The donors were divided into four age groups: young (average approximately 17 years), middle-aged (about 40), aged (approximately 59) and long-lived (82). To avoid experimental bias, donors of different ages were distributed randomly across sequencing lanes. Using the same blood draw, the study looked at two additional independent replicas of 1 million unique cDNA reads for two donors, one aged 18 to 29 and the other aged 80 or older.

With regard to this clonotype: Its target antigen remains unknown. No quality values exist for individual bases; no much larger clone is one base distant.

Systemically healthy Caucasian individuals from Russia, some 38 in total and aged about 6 to 95 years, were included as donors. About 9.1 milliliters of peripheral blood were collected from each donor into EDTA-treated Vacutainer tubes. Ficoll-Paque density-gradient centrifugation was used to isolate PBMCs, with at least 7 million per sample. Trizol reagent was used to extract total RNA from PBMCs, with at least 6 micrograms per sample. For every donor, flow cytometry on a PBMC aliquot measured the percentage of naive CD45RAhigh/CD27high T cells. What the authors observed across the whole study: Because the CMV infection status of the donors was unknown, age-related changes in expanded clonotypes may potentially have been confounded. Observed TCR beta diversity correlated strongly with the percentage of naive T cells measured by flow cytometry. Compared with the aged group, the long-lived group had more naive CD4+ T cells, fewer expanded clones and increased TCR diversity, a pattern suggesting age selection. As age increased, observed TCR beta diversity per million T cells dropped in a roughly linear way, and a significant reduction was already evident by age 40. Bulk unsorted PBMC profiling prevented conclusive comparison of naive and antigen-experienced compartments. Estimates of total diversity based on one million sequenced T cells were considered lower bounds and underestimates.

The method was 5' RACE. Sequenced using an Illumina HiSeq 2500. A second PCR of roughly 7 to 12 cycles was run with a J-beta primer mix and a sample-barcoded 5' primer. A unique molecular identifier was introduced onto each TCR beta cDNA molecule by a template-switch 5' adaptor carrying 12 random nucleotides. Each sample yielded at least 2.5 million CDR3-containing paired-end reads. The Mint cDNA synthesis kit, primed by a TRBC-specific oligonucleotide, was used to synthesize first-strand cDNA from all RNA. All cDNA was treated with uracil-DNA glycosylase and then went through a first 18-cycle PCR with the universal primers M1SS and BC2_uni_R. In the paper's pipeline: Normalization of each sample was performed by random selection of 1 million high-quality reads, each carrying a distinct molecular identifier. Instead of being binned into consensus sequences, reads that shared molecular identifiers were thrown out. MiTCR, set to a Q25 quality threshold and the strictest error-elimination algorithm, was used for CDR3 identification, clonotype clustering and error correction. Lower-bound total TCR beta diversity was estimated with a nonparametric unseen species model using Euler transformation. The public sequencing data were trimmed at Q25 with fastp and processed into clonotypes with MiXCR by TCRdb, which kept only in-frame beta chains. Each CDR3 protein appears once, grouped with its most common genes and DNA. What appears here as the V and J calls and clone size reflects TCRdb's work, not the paper's. The sample table holds around 850,000 distinct CDR3 sequences, of which roughly 34% were seen once. 13% of the sample comes from the top ten.

CDR1 DFQATT and CDR2 SNEGSKA were looked up in the germline V gene (reference sequence). Spanning cysteine to phenylalanine, the CDR3 consists of 12 amino acids. The retained sequence is limited to the CDR3, 36 bases, with the frame set at the first base. Relative to germline, V is 8 bases shorter and J is 8 bases shorter, with 18 bases between their ends. The clonotype was recovered from a man in his late teens or twenties in good health. This chain is built from TRBV20-1 and TRBJ1-2, and TRBD1 may be the D gene, going by 5 matching bases. The sequencing sample was made of blood. The CDR3 reads as follows: CSPSSGGPGYTF. In nucleotide form, the sequence is TGCAGTCCTTCCTCGGGGGGACCCGGCTACACCTTC.